This T cell receptor (beta chain) derives from a study of regulatory T cells in long-lasting Graves disease. In its sample, this clonotype was seen many times. Antigen specificity is unknown. Trimming shortened V by 2 bases and J by 1 base, and 17 bases separated the two germline ends. The CDR3 sequence is 17 residues long. The germline CDR1 and CDR2 sequences are LGHDT and YNNKEL (reference sequence). Time point denoted: newly diagnosed GD, antithyroid drugs for less than 3 months. RNA extracted from PBMCs served as the sequencing template. Building the TCR beta libraries relied on iRepertoire HTBI primers, and CDR3 regions underwent Arm-PCR. MiXCR, applied by TCRdb to the multiplex PCR reads, yields one record per CDR3 protein. The sample holds 440,000 or so distinct CDR3 sequences, around 14% seen once. Notes on the study in general: New patients shared fewer public clonotypes (around 980) than persistent patients did (roughly 2,500).

The sample was also reused in another study, on T cells in Graves' hyperthyroidism and ophthalmopathy. That source adds: The HTBI set primed first-round TCR CDR3 RT-PCR.

J is TRBJ1-1 and V is TRBV3-1; possible D gene TRBD1, 6 bases. This TCR came from a woman aged 30 to 39 with Graves disease. Specimen: peripheral blood mononuclear cells (PBMCs), collected at new diagnosis, from a patient treated with antithyroid drugs. This CDR3 reads CASSQMRGGRWNTEAFF. Here the CDR3 DNA reads TGTGCCAGCAGCCAAATGAGGGGGGGACGGTGGAACACTGAAGCTTTCTTT.